The 15 T cell receptor beta chains listed next were all sequenced from one sample in a study of cytotoxic CD8 clonotypes in ibrutinib-treated CLL. Sequencing was performed with immunoSEQ multiplex PCR; in TCRdb, only in-frame clones are kept and a portion is missing. The sample has 53,000 or so clones; roughly 54% are singletons. The starting material was PBMCs, obtained at disease progression, from a patient treated with ibrutinib. The receptors derive from a human donor with chronic lymphocytic leukemia.

The V call is TRBV7-9, the J call TRBJ2-7, with TRBD2 matching 10 bases. The CDR3 has 18 amino acids. The junction had 20 bases not matched to a gene; V was cut back by 9 bases and J by 3 bases. CDR1 SEHNR and CDR2 FQNEAQ come from the germline V gene (reference sequence). CDR3 loop: CASRLLAGGPLSCYEQYF. CDR3 in DNA: TGTGCCAGTAGACTATTAGCGGGAGGCCCCCTATCGTGCTACGAGCAGTACTTC.

This clone was seen a handful of times. The rearrangement joins TRBV4-3 to TRBJ2-7; 11 nucleotides agree with TRBD2. V was clipped by 6 bases and J by 4 bases; unmatched bases: 8. This CDR3 comprises 15 residues. Germline values: CDR1 LGHNA, CDR2 YSLEER. CDR3 in amino acids: CASSTIAGGQYEQYF. The DNA of the CDR3 is TGCGCCAGCAGTACAATAGCGGGAGGGCAATACGAGCAGTACTTC.

V is TRBV6-5 and J is TRBJ2-1, with 9 nucleotides matching TRBD1. Germline CDR1 is MNHEY and CDR2 is SVGAGI. The ends lost 6 bases at V and 14 bases at J; junction bases unmatched: 11. The CDR3 totals 13 residues. The CDR3 spells CASREQHRGRKFF. For the CDR3, the DNA is TGTGCCAGCAGAGAGCAACACAGGGGGCGGAAGTTCTTC.

This rearrangement joins TRBV29-1 to TRBJ2-7, with a weak D call TRBD1 (6 bases). The germline V and J ends were trimmed by 7 bases and 4 bases, with 11 bases remaining between them. The CDR3 is made up of 11 amino acids. The germline gives CDR1 SQVTM, CDR2 ANQGSEA. CDR3 coding DNA: TGCAGCGCTAAAACAGGGTACGAGCAGTACTTC. Protein product: CSAKTGYEQYF.

This chain's CDR3 is CASSPGAEHNQPQHF. As DNA, the CDR3 is TGTGCCAGCAGCCCCGGGGCAGAACATAATCAGCCCCAGCATTTT. The rearrangement joins TRBV7-9 to TRBJ1-5; weak D call: TRBD1 (5 bases). V lost 5 bases, J lost 4 bases, and 15 bases lay in between. Germline V CDR1 and CDR2: SEHNR, FQNEAQ (reference sequence). The CDR3 runs 15 residues.

The rearrangement links TRBV4-1 to TRBJ2-7; D unresolved. V dropped 2 bases and J dropped 6 bases, with 11 bases sitting between them. Looked up from germline, CDR1 is MGHRA and CDR2 is YSYEKL. The CDR3 has 13 residues. As DNA, the CDR3 is TGCGCCAGCAGCCAAAACGCGTGGGCCGAGCAGTACTTC. Protein: CASSQNAWAEQYF.

This clone was seen just once. V usage is TRBV27 and J usage is TRBJ2-7; D is possibly TRBD1 (6 bases). Germline V gene data show CDR1 as MNHEY and CDR2 as SMNVEV (reference sequence). V was clipped by 2 bases and J by 1 base, with 24 bases between them. This CDR3 contains 19 residues. In DNA form, the CDR3 reads TGTGCCAGCAGTTTAAGGAGTCGCAGGGGCAGCGTAGAGTCCTACGAGCAGTACTTC. This codes for CASSLRSRRGSVESYEQYF.

The V gene is TRBV7-2, the J gene TRBJ2-1; no clear D. Germline V lookup: CDR1 SGHTA, CDR2 FQGNSA. This CDR3 is built from 12 residues. With 4 bases removed from V and 5 bases from J, the gap between germline ends came to 6 bases. CDR3 bases: TGTGCCAGCAGCTCAGCCAACAATGAGCAGTTCTTC. Translating gives CASSSANNEQFF.

The chain uses TRBV2 and TRBJ2-3; 12 nucleotides match TRBD2. The germline V gene has CDR1 SNHLY and CDR2 FYNNEI. CDR3 length: 16 amino acids. V trimming: 6 bases; J trimming: 9 bases; junction bases outside the gene matches: 13. In DNA form, the CDR3 reads TGTGCCAGCAGGGCTACTAGCGGGAGGACGAGTGGAACGCAGTATTTT. Translated: CASRATSGRTSGTQYF.

V gene TRBV2 combines with J gene TRBJ1-4; D might be TRBD1 (6 bases). This CDR3 has 15 residues. V was trimmed by 7 bases and J by 3 bases, leaving 15 bases between them. Germline V gene lookup returns CDR1 SNHLY and CDR2 FYNNEI. CDR3 DNA: TGTGCCAGCACCTACGGGGGGGCGGCTAATGAAAAACTGTTTTTT. Its protein is CASTYGGAANEKLFF.

The chain uses TRBV27 and TRBJ2-4; 7 nucleotides match TRBD1. With V trimmed by 6 bases and J by 0 bases, 14 bases remained unmatched. Germline CDR1 reads MNHEY; CDR2 reads SMNVEV (reference sequence). The CDR3 loop spans 18 amino acids. The CDR3 nucleotides read TGTGCCAGCAGCCTCTCATTGACAGGGCCTCTAGCCAAAAACATTCAGTACTTC. The encoded protein is CASSLSLTGPLAKNIQYF.

The genes are TRBV6-5 and TRBJ2-7, with D perhaps matching TRBD1 or TRBD2 (5 bases each). Trimming shortened V by 8 bases and J by 6 bases, and 11 bases separated the two germline ends. The CDR3 sequence is 11 residues long. Germline lookup yields CDR1 MNHEY and CDR2 SVGAGI. The CDR3 coding sequence is TGTGCCAGCTGGGACGTCGGCGAGCAGTACTTC. This encodes CASWDVGEQYF.

J is TRBJ1-5 and V is TRBV6-5; no reliable D call. The V and J ends lost 5 bases and 3 bases respectively, with 5 bases between them. Germline assignment: CDR1 MNHEY and CDR2 SVGAGI. The CDR3 loop spans 12 amino acids. CDR3 sequence: CASSNFNQPQHF. CDR3 sequence (DNA): TGTGCCAGCAGTAATTTCAATCAGCCCCAGCATTTT.

V and J are TRBV30 and TRBJ1-4; no firm D call. V dropped 2 bases and J dropped 6 bases, with 16 bases sitting between them. The length of the CDR3 is 15 residues. Germline CDR1 reads GTSNPN; CDR2 reads SVGIG (reference sequence). The CDR3 loop is CAWSITRTVYEKLFF. The CDR3 bases are TGTGCCTGGAGTATTACTCGGACGGTTTATGAAAAACTGTTTTTT.

The chain links TRBV28 to TRBJ2-1; D might be TRBD1 (5 bases). This CDR3 region has 13 residues. Germline V gene sequence: CDR1 MDHEN, CDR2 SYDVKM. V was trimmed by 3 bases and J by 6 bases, leaving 9 bases between them. This chain's CDR3 is CASSFAGSNEQFF. The DNA of the CDR3 is TGTGCCAGCAGTTTTGCAGGGTCCAATGAGCAGTTCTTC. Together with reference TRBV28 and TRBJ2-1, the CDR3 gives the full variable domain: DVKVTQSSRYLVKRTGEKVFLECVQDMDHENMFWYRQDPGLGLRLIYFSYDVKMKEKGDIPEGYSVSREKKERFSLILESASTNQTSMYLCASSFAGSNEQFFGPGTRLTVL.